Following are 9 T cell receptor delta chains from one sample sequenced in a study of γδ T cells in repeated Plasmodium falciparum infection. Bulk repertoires came from Vgamma9/Vdelta2+ or Vdelta2-negative gammadelta T cells flow-sorted from PBMC. TCRdb re-called clones from the multiplex PCR reads via CATT. There are 75,000 to 95,000 delta-chain clones in the sample; over 0.75% occur only once, and 9.6% lies in the top ten. The sequencing input was gamma-delta T cells from blood. The origin of the receptors is a pool of human donors (malaria-infected and uninfected, not separated).

As regards this clone: A far larger clone is one base from this, pointing to a likely read error. Other DNA sequences in this sample translate to the same CDR3. This chain joins TRDV2 and TRDJ1; TRDD3 aligns across 9 bases. Unmatched junction bases numbered 12, after V lost 2 bases and J lost 0 bases. The length of the CDR3 is 18 residues. CDR1 GEAIGNYY and CDR2 EKD come from the germline V gene. DNA for the CDR3: TGTGCCTGTGACAAACTGGGGGACGACGCTCTGTACACCGATAAACTCATCTTT. The encoded protein is CACDKLGDDALYTDKLIF.

This clone occurred a few times. This likely stems from a read error, as it lies one base from a far larger clone. Other DNA sequences in this sample translate to the same CDR3. The chain recombines TRAV38-2/DV8 with TRDJ1; 9 nucleotides agree with TRDD3. No J gene is reported in TCRdb; it was inferred here by comparing the DNA with germline. The junction had 20 bases not matched to a gene; V was cut back by 3 bases and J by 2 bases. The CDR3 is 20 amino acids. Germline V lookup: CDR1 TSESDYY, CDR2 QEAYKQQN. CDR3 sequence (DNA): TGTGCTTATAGGACTACGTCCTTTCGCCGTACTGGGGGACGAACCGATAAACTCATCTTT. Its protein product is CAYRTTSFRRTGGRTDKLIF.

This clone was seen a handful of times. TCRdb assigns this DNA the protein of a much larger clone, which departs from its translation at residue 4; this likely reflects a read error, and the protein shown comes from translating the DNA. This chain uses TRDV2 with TRDJ1; the match to TRDD3 covers 9 bases. The V gene end was trimmed by 6 bases and the J gene end by 0 bases; junction bases not matched to a gene: 16. The CDR3 spans 18 residues. Germline lookup yields CDR1 GEAIGNYY and CDR2 EKD. The CDR3 sequence is CACNPMGTGGLHTDKLIF. The DNA for the CDR3 is TGTGCCTGTAACCCCATGGGGACTGGGGGACTACACACCGATAAACTCATCTTT.

Turning to this clone: A far larger clone differs by one base, so this is likely a read error. This specimen includes other DNA sequences encoding the same CDR3. The V gene is TRDV1, the J gene TRDJ1; TRDD3 matches 9 bases. No J gene is reported in TCRdb; it was inferred here by comparing the DNA with germline. Looked up from germline, CDR1 is TSWWSYY and CDR2 is QGS. The CDR3 consists of 23 residues. With 0 bases clipped from V and 0 bases from J, the junction kept 23 bases outside the gene matches. The CDR3 spells CALGELSLPEYWGRGWDTDKLIF. The CDR3 nucleotides read TGTGCTCTTGGGGAACTCAGCCTCCCCGAGTACTGGGGGAGGGGTTGGGACACCGATAAACTCATCTTT.

This clone was detected a few times. The protein that TCRdb holds for this DNA derives from a much larger clone and differs from the translated DNA at residue 9, which likely indicates a read error; the protein shown here is translated from the DNA. The rearrangement uses TRDV1 and TRDJ1; D may be TRDD2 or TRDD3 (8 bases each). The J gene, not given by TCRdb, was assigned here from a germline match of the nucleotide sequence. The V end lost 0 bases, the J end lost 0 bases, and 35 bases lay between the germline ends. The CDR3 is 24 residues long. Germline assignment: CDR1 TSWWSYY and CDR2 QGS. The CDR3 sequence: CALGELAGPFLRMGDLSYTDKLIF. In DNA, the CDR3 is TGTGCTCTTGGGGAACTAGCCGGGCCCTTCCTAAGAATGGGGGATCTTTCGTACACCGATAAACTCATCTTT.

As regards this clone: This probably arose from a read error, given a far larger clone one base away. Additional DNA sequences in this sample encode the identical CDR3. This rearrangement joins TRDV2 to TRDJ1, with TRDD3 identical over 13 bases. Germline matching of the DNA provided the J gene here, since TCRdb leaves it blank. Germline CDR1 and CDR2: GEAIGNYY and EKD. This CDR3 comprises 21 residues. This CDR3 reads CACDTVSRLTGGYADTDKLIF. The CDR3 DNA sequence: TGCGCCTGTGACACGGTTTCCCGTCTGACTGGGGGATACGCGGACACCGATAAACTCATCTTT.

This clone came up a few times. Only one base separates this from a far larger clonotype, so it likely reflects a read error. This CDR3 is also generated by other DNA sequences in the sample. The chain carries TRDV2 and TRDJ1, with D maybe TRDD3 (7 bases). TCRdb is silent on the J gene; assignment here came from matching the DNA to germline. The V gene's germline CDR1 is GEAIGNYY and CDR2 EKD. Deletions cut 3 bases from V and 2 bases from J, with 51 bases between. CDR3 length equals 27 residues. CDR3 sequence: CACDRRPDALGSLTRGDPSPGTDKLIF. In DNA form, the CDR3 reads TGTGCCTGTGACCGCCGTCCCGACGCCTTGGGCTCCCTCACTAGGGGGGATCCTTCCCCCGGAACCGATAAACTCATCTTT.

This clone was seen a handful of times. A far larger clone is a single base away, which makes a read error likely. Other DNA sequences in this sample translate to the same CDR3. The chain recombines TRDV2 with TRDJ1, with 8 bases that match TRDD3. The CDR3 has 16 amino acids. V gave up 1 base and J gave up 0 bases; unmatched junction bases: 6. Germline CDR1 GEAIGNYY, CDR2 EKD. This CDR3 reads CACDTRLGDYTDKLIF. The CDR3 DNA follows: TGTGCCTGTGACACGAGGCTGGGGGACTACACCGATAAACTCATCTTT.

Note on this clone: TCRdb shows a much larger clone's protein in place of this DNA's translation, and the two differ at residue 14, likely through a read error; the protein shown is translated from the DNA. V gene assignment gives TRDV2, but the J gene was left uncalled; the DNA was not compared with TRDD3, the D call given in the table. The CDR3 loop spans 16 amino acids. The germline gives CDR1 GEAIGNYY, CDR2 EKD. The CDR3 bases are TGTGCCTGTTCTACTGGGGATACGCAGTGCACCGATAAATTCATCTTT. Protein product: CACSTGDTQCTDKFIF.